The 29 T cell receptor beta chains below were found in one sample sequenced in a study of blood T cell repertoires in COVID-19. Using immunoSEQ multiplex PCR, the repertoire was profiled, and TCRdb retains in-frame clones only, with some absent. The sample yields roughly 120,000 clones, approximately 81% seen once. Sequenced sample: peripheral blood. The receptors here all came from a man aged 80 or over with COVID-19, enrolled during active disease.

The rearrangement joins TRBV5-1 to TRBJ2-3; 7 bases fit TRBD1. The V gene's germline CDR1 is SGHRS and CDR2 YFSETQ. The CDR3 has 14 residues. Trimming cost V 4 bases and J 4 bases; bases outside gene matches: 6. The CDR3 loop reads CASSQQGPPDTQYF. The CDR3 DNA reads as TGCGCCAGCAGCCAACAGGGGCCTCCAGATACGCAGTATTTT.

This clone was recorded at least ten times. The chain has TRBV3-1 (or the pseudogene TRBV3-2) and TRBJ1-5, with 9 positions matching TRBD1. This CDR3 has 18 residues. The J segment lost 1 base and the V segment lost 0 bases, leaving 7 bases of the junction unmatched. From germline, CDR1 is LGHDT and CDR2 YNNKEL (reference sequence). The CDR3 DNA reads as TGTGCCAGCAGCCAAGAGTTCACCGGGACAGGGAGCAATCAGCCCCAGCATTTT. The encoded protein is CASSQEFTGTGSNQPQHF.

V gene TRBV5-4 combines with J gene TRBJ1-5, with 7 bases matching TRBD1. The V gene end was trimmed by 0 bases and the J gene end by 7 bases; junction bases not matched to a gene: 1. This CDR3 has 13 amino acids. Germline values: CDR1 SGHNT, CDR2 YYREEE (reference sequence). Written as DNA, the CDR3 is TGTGCCAGCAGCTTGGCCAGGGGGCAGCCCCAGCATTTT. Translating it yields CASSLARGQPQHF.

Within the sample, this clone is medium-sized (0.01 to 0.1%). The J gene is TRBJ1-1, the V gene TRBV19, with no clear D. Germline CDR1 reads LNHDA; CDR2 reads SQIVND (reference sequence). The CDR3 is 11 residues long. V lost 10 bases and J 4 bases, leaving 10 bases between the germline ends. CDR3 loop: CATGEGTEAFF. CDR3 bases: TGTGCCACCGGGGAGGGCACTGAAGCTTTCTTT.

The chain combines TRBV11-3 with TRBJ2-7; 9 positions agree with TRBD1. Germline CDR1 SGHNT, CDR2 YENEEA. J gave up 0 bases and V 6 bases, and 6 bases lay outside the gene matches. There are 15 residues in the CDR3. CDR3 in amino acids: CASSAGQGSSYEQYF. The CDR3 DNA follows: TGTGCCAGCAGTGCTGGACAGGGGAGCTCCTACGAGCAGTACTTC.

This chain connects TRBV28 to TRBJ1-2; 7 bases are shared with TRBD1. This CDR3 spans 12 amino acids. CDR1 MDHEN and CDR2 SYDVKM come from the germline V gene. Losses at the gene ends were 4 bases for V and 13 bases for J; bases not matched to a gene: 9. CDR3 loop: CASSSSGGRCTF. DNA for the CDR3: TGTGCCAGCAGTTCCTCAGGGGGAAGGTGCACCTTC.

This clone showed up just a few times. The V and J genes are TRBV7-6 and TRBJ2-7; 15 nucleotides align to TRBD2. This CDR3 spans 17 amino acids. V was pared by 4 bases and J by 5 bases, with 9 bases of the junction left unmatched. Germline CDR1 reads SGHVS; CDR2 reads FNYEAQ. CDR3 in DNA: TGTGCCAGCAGCTCCTGGACTAGCGGGAGGGGAGCTGACGAGCAGTACTTC. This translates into CASSSWTSGRGADEQYF. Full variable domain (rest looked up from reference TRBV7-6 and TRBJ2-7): GAGVSQSPRYKVTKRGQDVALRCDPISGHVSLYWYRQALGQGPEFLTYFNYEAQQDKSGLPNDRFSAERPEGSISTLTIQRTEQRDSAMYRCASSSWTSGRGADEQYFGPGTRLTVT.

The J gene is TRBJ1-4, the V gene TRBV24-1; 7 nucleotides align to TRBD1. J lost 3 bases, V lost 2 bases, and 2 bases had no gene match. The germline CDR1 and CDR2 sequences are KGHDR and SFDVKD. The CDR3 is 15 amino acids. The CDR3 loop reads CATSDSGTANEKLFF. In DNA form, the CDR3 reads TGTGCCACCAGTGATTCCGGGACAGCTAATGAAAAACTGTTTTTT.

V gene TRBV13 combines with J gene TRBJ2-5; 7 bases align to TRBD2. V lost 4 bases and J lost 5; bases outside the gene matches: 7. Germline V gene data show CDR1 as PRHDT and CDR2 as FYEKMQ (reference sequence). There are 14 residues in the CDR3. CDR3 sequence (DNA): TGTGCCAGCAGCTCCACTCAGGGAGGGGAGACCCAGTACTTC. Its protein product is CASSSTQGGETQYF.

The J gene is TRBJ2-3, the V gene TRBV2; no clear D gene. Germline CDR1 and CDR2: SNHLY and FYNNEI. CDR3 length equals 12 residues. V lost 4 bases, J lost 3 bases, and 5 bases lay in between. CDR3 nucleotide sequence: TGTGCCAGCAGTGCTTTGACAGATACGCAGTATTTT. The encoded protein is CASSALTDTQYF.

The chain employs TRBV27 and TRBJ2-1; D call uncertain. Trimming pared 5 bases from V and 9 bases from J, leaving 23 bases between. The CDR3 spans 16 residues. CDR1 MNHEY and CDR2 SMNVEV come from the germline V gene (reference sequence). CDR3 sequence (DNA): TGTGCCAGCAGTCCAACCTGGAGTGGCCGGAACGGTGAGCAGTTCTTC. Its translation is CASSPTWSGRNGEQFF.

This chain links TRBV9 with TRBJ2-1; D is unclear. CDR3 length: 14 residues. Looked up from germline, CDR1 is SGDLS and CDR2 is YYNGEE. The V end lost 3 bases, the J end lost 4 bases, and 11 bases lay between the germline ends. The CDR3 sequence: CASSAPPGYNEQFF. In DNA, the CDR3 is TGTGCCAGCAGCGCTCCTCCCGGGTACAATGAGCAGTTCTTC.

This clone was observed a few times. The CDR3 DNA is TGTGCCAGCAGGCGGACTAGCGGGAGTTTGGGCACCGGGGAGCTGTTTTTT. Its protein product is CASRRTSGSLGTGELFF. The genes are TRBV2 and TRBJ2-2; the match to TRBD2 covers 13 bases. V lost 6 bases and J lost 4; bases outside the gene matches: 8. Germline CDR1 reads SNHLY; CDR2 reads FYNNEI. The CDR3 runs to 17 residues.

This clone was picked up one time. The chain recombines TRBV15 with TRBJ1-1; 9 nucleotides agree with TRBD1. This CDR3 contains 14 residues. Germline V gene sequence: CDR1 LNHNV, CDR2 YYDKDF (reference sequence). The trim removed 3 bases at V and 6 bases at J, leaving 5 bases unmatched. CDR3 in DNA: TGTGCCACCAGCAGGGGACAGGGAATCGCTGAAGCTTTCTTT. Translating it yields CATSRGQGIAEAFF.

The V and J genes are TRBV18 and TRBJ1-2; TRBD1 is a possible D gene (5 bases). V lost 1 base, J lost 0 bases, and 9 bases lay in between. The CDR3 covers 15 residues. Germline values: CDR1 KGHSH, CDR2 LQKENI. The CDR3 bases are TGTGCCAGCTCACCACGACAGCAAGCTAACTATGGCTACACCTTC. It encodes CASSPRQQANYGYTF.

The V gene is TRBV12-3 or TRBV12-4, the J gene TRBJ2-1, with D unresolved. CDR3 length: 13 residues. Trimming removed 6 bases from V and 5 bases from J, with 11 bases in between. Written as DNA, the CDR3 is TGTGCCAGCAGACTCGACTCGAACAATGAGCAGTTCTTC. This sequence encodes CASRLDSNNEQFF.

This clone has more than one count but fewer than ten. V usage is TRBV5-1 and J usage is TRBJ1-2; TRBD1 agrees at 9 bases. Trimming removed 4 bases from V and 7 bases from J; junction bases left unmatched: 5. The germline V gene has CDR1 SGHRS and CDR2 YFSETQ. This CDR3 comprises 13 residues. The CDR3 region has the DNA TGCGCCAGCAGCAACGGACAGGGGTCTGGCTACACCTTC. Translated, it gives CASSNGQGSGYTF.

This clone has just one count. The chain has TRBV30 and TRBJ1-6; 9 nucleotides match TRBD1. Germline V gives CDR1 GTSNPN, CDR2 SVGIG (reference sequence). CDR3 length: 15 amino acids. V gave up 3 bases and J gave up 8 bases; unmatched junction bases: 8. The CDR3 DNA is TGTGCCTGGAGGGACAGGGGAGGGTGGTATTCACCCCTCCACTTT. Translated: CAWRDRGGWYSPLHF.

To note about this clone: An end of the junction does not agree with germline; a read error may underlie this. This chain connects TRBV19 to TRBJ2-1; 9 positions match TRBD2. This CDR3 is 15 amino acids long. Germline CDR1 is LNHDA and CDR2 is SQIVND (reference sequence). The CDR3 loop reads CASRIAGEYYNEQFF. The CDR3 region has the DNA TGTGCCAGTAGGATAGCGGGAGAGTACTACAATGAGCAGTTCTTC.

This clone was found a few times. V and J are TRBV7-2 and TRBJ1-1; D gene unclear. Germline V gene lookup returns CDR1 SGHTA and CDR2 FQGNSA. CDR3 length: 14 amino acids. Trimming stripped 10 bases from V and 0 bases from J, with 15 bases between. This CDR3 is CATARGGMNTEAFF. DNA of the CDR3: TGTGCCACCGCTCGGGGTGGAATGAACACTGAAGCTTTCTTT.

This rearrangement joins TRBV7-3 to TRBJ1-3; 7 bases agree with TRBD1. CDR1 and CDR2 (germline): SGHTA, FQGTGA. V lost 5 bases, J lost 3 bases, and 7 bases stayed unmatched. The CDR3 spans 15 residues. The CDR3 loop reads CASSLSGGYGNTIYF. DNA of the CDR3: TGTGCCAGCAGCCTTTCAGGGGGTTATGGAAACACCATATATTTT.

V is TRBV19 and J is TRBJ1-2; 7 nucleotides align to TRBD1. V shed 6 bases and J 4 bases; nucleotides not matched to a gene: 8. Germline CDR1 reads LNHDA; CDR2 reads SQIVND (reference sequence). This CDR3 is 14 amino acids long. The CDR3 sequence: CASRLSGQSYGYTF. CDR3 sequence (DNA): TGTGCCAGTAGATTGTCGGGACAGTCCTATGGCTACACCTTC.

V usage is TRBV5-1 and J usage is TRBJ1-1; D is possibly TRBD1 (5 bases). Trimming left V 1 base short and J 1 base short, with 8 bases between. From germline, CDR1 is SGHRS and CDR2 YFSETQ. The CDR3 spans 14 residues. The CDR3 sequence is CASSLQGSNTEAFF. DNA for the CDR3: TGCGCCAGCAGCTTGCAGGGTTCGAACACTGAAGCTTTCTTT. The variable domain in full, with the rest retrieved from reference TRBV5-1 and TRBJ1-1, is KAGVTQTPRYLIKTRGQQVTLSCSPISGHRSVSWYQQTPGQGLQFLFEYFSETQRNKGNFPGRFSGRQFSNSRSEMNVSTLELGDSALYLCASSLQGSNTEAFFGQGTRLTVV.

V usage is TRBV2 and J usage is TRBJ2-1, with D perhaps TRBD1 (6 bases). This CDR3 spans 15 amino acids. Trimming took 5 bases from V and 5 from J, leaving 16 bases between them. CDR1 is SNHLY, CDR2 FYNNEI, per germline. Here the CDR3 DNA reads TGTGCCAGCAGTTCCGCCGGAGCAGGGGACAATGAGCAGTTCTTC. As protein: CASSSAGAGDNEQFF.

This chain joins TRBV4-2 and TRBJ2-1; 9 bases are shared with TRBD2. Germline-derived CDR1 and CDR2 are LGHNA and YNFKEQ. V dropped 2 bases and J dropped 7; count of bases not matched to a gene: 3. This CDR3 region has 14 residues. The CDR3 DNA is TGTGCCAGCAGCCAATGGGGACTAGCTAATGAGCAGTTCTTC. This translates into CASSQWGLANEQFF.

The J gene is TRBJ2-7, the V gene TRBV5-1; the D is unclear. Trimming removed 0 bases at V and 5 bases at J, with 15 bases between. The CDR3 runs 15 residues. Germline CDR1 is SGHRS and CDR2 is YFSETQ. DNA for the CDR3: TGCGCCAGCAGCTTGGACAGCACCCTTCCCAACGAGCAGTACTTC. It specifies CASSLDSTLPNEQYF.

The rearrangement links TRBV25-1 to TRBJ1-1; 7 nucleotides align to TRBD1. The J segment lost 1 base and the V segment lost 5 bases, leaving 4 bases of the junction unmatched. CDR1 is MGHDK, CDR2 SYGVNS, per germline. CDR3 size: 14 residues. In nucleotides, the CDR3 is TGTGCCAGCAGTCGGTCAGGGGGGAACACTGAAGCTTTCTTT. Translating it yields CASSRSGGNTEAFF.

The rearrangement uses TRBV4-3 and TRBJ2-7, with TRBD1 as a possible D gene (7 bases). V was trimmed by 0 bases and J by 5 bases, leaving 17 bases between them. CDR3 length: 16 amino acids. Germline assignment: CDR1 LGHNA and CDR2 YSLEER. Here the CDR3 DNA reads TGCGCCAGCAGCCAAGATTCGGGGGCAGGGGGTAACGAGCAGTACTTC. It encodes CASSQDSGAGGNEQYF.

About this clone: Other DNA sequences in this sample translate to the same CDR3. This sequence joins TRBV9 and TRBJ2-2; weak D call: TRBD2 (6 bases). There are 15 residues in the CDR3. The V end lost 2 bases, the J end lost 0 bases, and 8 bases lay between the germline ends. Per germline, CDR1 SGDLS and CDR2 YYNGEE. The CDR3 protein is CASSVGGANTGELFF. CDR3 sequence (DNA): TGTGCCAGCAGCGTCGGGGGAGCGAACACCGGGGAGCTGTTTTTT.